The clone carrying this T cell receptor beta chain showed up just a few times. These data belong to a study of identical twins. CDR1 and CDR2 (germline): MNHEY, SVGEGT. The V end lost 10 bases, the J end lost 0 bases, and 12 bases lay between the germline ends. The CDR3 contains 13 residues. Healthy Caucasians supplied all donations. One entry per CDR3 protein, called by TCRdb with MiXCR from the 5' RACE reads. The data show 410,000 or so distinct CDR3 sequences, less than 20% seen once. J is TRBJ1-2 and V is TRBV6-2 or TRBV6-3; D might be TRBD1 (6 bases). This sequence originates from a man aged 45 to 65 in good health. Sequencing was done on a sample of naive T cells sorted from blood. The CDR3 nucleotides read TGTGCCACCCGGGACACATCTAACTATGGCTACACCTTC. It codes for CATRDTSNYGYTF.